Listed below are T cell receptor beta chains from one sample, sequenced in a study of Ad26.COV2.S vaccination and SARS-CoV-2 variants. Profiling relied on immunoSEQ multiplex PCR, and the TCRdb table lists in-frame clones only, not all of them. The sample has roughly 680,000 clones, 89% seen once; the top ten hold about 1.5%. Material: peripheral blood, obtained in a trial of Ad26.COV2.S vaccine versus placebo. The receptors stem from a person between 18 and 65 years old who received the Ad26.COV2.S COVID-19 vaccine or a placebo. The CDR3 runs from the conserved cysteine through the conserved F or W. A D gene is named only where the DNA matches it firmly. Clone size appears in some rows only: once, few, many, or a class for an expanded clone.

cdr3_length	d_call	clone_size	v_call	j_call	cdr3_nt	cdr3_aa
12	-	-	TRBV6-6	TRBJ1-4	TGTGCCAGCAGTTACAGTGATGAAAAACTGTTTTTT	CASSYSDEKLFF
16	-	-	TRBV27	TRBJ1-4	TGTGCCAGCAGACCCAAATGGACCGACGTTGGGGAAAAACTGTTTTTT	CASRPKWTDVGEKLFF
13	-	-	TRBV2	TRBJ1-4	TGTGCCAGCAGGGTCCAGAATAGTGAAAAACTGTTTTTT	CASRVQNSEKLFF
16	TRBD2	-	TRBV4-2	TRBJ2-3	TGTGCCAGCAGCCAAGATCGAGCGGGAGGTTTAGATACGCAGTATTTT	CASSQDRAGGLDTQYF
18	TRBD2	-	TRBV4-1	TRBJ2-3	TGCGCCAGCAGCCAAGAGAGGGGACTAGCGGGGGGATCCGATACGCAGTATTTT	CASSQERGLAGGSDTQYF
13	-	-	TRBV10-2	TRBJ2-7	TGCGCCAGCAGTGATCCCCACTCCTACGAGCAGTACTTC	CASSDPHSYEQYF
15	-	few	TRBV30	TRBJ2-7	TGTGCCTGGAGTCCTTCCCAGGGCCTAGTCTACGAGCAGTACTTC	CAWSPSQGLVYEQYF
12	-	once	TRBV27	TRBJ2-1	TGTGCCAGCAGCGTCCGAGGGTATGAGCAGTTCTTC	CASSVRGYEQFF
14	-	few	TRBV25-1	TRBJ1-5	TGTGCCAGCAGTGATCAAGGTAGCAATCAGCCCCAGCATTTT	CASSDQGSNQPQHF
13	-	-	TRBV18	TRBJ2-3	TGTGCCAGCTCACCAGGGGGAGGAGATACGCAGTATTTT	CASSPGGGDTQYF
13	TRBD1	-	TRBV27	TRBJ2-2	TGTGCCACCACAGGGGCGAACACCGGGGAGCTGTTTTTT	CATTGANTGELFF
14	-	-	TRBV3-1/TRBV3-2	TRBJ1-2	TGTGCCAGCAGCCAAGACACCTTGAACTATGGCTACACCTTC	CASSQDTLNYGYTF
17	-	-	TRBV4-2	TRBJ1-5	TGTGCCAGCAGCCAAACCGGTAAGGACAGAGTTAATCAGCCCCAGCATTTT	CASSQTGKDRVNQPQHF
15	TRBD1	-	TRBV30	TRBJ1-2	TGTGCCTGGAGTCTACAGGGACAGGAGCCCTATGGCTACACCTTC	CAWSLQGQEPYGYTF
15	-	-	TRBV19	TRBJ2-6	TGTGCCAGTAGCCAGGGATTCTCTGGGGCCAACGTCCTGACTTTC	CASSQGFSGANVLTF
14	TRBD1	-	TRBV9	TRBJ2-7	TGTGCCAGCAGCGTGGAACAGGGGTTCCACGAGCAGTACTTC	CASSVEQGFHEQYF
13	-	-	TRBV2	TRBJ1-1	TGTGCCAGCACCATGACCGAGTCCGCTGAAGCTTTCTTT	CASTMTESAEAFF
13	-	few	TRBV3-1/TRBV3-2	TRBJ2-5	TGTGCCAGCAGCCAAGTAGGCAAAGAGACCCAGTACTTC	CASSQVGKETQYF
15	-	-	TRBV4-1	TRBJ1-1	TGCGCCAGCAGCCAAGAGTCTTTATTGAACACTGAAGCTTTCTTT	CASSQESLLNTEAFF
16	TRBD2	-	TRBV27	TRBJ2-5	TGTGCCAGCAGTTTGGGCAGCGGGAGAGGAAAAGAGACCCAGTACTTC	CASSLGSGRGKETQYF
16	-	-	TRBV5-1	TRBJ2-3	TGCGCCAGCAGCTTGGCTAAGGGCGGGGCAGTTGATACGCAGTATTTT	CASSLAKGGAVDTQYF
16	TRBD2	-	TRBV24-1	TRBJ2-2	TGTGCCACCAGTGACCGGACTAGCCGGAACACCGGGGAGCTGTTTTTT	CATSDRTSRNTGELFF
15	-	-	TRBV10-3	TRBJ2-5	TGTGCCATCAGTGAATCCCCGTTAGAAGTAGGGACCCAGTACTTC	CAISESPLEVGTQYF
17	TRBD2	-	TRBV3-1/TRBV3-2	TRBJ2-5	TGTGCCAGCAGCCAAGGGACTAGCGGGATGTGGGGAGAGACCCAGTACTTC	CASSQGTSGMWGETQYF
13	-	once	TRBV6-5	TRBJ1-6	TGTGCCAGCAGTTACACCGAAAATTCACCCCTCCACTTT	CASSYTENSPLHF
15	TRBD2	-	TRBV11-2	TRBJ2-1	TGTGCCAGCAGCCCCACCGGGACTAGCGTCACTGAGCAGTTCTTC	CASSPTGTSVTEQFF